Described below is a single T cell receptor (beta chain) sequence and its context. Antigen specificity is unknown. The germline V gene encodes CDR1 SGHVS and CDR2 FQNEAQ. Deletions cut 0 bases from V and 5 bases from J, with 16 bases between. The CDR3 covers 16 residues. Semi-nested PCR with Nested Universal Primer A followed constant-region reverse priming of full-length variable regions. A single record per CDR3 protein comes from TCRdb applying MiXCR to the 5' RACE reads. The repertoire consists of about 57,000 distinct CDR3 sequences, with less than 30% occurring once and the leading ten covering approximately 2%. Tregs were sorted as CD4+CD25+CD127-/low cells. Study-wide results and caveats: Tumor memory CD4+ T cell TCR gene usage was found to cluster with blood and lymph node memory CD4+ cells and with lymph node naive CD4+ cells. Tumor Treg TCRs overlapped most with tumor naive CD4+ cells. Larger-cohort validation covered only one TCR beta V-J rearrangement.

What was sequenced was tumor-infiltrating Tregs sorted from the breast tumor. V is TRBV7-8 and J is TRBJ1-1; D is perhaps TRBD1 (6 bases). The TCR was taken from a female donor with breast cancer. In DNA, the CDR3 is TGTGCCAGCAGCTTAGCGTTGTCGGGGGCTAGGACTGAAGCTTTCTTT. Translating it yields CASSLALSGARTEAFF.